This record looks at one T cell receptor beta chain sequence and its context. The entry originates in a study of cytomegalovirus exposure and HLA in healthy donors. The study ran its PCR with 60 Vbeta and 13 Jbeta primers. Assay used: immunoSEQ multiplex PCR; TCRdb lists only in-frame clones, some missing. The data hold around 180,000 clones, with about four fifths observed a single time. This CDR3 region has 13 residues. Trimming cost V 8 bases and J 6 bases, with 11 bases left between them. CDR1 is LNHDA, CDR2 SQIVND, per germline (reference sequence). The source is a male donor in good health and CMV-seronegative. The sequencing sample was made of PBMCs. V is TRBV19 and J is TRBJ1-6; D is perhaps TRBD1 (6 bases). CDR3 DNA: TGTGCCAGTTTGGGACACTTTAATTCACCCCTCCACTTT. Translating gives CASLGHFNSPLHF.